This TCR beta chain is from a study of CD8 T cells in ankylosing spondylitis. Library preparation for TCR beta used quantitative 5'-RACE with molecular barcodes. MiXCR, applied by TCRdb to the 5' RACE reads, yields one record per CDR3 protein. Of around 150,000 distinct CDR3 sequences listed, about a sixth are singletons. This clonotype has at least ten counts. Its antigen remains unidentified. Notes on the study in general: CD8+ disease-linked clones were present at relatively low frequencies in blood. Enrichment of disease-linked clones was reportedly significant in matched ankylosing spondylitis synovial fluid. Ankylosing spondylitis blood seemed to carry a telltale TCR beta motif made of under ten highly homologous variants.

Trimming shortened V by 3 bases and J by 3 bases, and 10 bases separated the two germline ends. Germline V gene data show CDR1 as MNHEY and CDR2 as SMNVEV (reference sequence). The length of the CDR3 is 14 residues. The chain couples TRBV27 to TRBJ2-3; D may be TRBD1 or TRBD2 (5 bases each). Sequencing was carried out using blood, either unsorted or a sorted T cell fraction (not recorded which). The clonotype originates from a male donor with ankylosing spondylitis or in good health (not recorded which). The CDR3 protein is CASSFGDGTDTQYF. In nucleotides, the CDR3 is TGTGCCAGCAGTTTCGGGGACGGGACAGATACGCAGTATTTT.